This T cell receptor (beta chain) was found in a study of beta chain features in type 1 diabetes. Study summary: Sorted cells from all samples, numbering fewer than 120,000,000, were examined. Whole-study findings and limits: There was a moderate but significant shortening of TCRB CDR3s in all four CD4+ subsets of Type 1 diabetes patients. Researchers could not determine here whether HLA type influences TCRB rearrangement.

V was pared by 5 bases and J by 4 bases, with 14 bases between. The CDR3 sequence is 14 residues long. Germline CDR1 is SNHLY and CDR2 is FYNNEI. About this clone itself: Its antigen is not identified.

As every portion of the isolated RNA was reverse transcribed, the sequencing read expressed TCRB transcripts. Clones were sequenced by immunoSEQ multiplex PCR, and TCRdb holds only the in-frame ones, with some missing. This table holds about 140,000 clones, 6.9% found once. Input material: central memory CD4+ T cells from blood. The V and J genes are TRBV2 and TRBJ1-2, with D unresolved. The clonotype was recovered from a woman aged 25 to 45 in good health. CDR3 DNA: TGTGCCAGCAGTCCAGACCTAGGGAGCTATGGCTACACCTTC. Amino acid sequence: CASSPDLGSYGYTF.